The 27 T cell receptor beta chains in this list originate from one sample, sequenced in a study of regulatory T cells in long-lasting Graves disease. Time point: newly diagnosed GD, antithyroid drugs for less than 3 months. There was RNA extracted from PBMCs, and the TCR library was made from it. According to the study, TCR beta libraries were built with iRepertoire HTBI primers and CDR3-region Arm-PCR. TCRdb called the multiplex PCR reads again in MiXCR, with one record for every CDR3 protein. The sample yields about 620,000 distinct CDR3 sequences, 15% to 20% seen once. This sample also appeared in a second study, on T cells in Graves' hyperthyroidism and ophthalmopathy.

The source material was peripheral blood mononuclear cells (PBMCs), sampled at new diagnosis, from a patient treated with antithyroid drugs. The receptors derive from a woman aged 30 to 39 with Graves disease.

This clonotype appeared many times. V and J are TRBV28 and TRBJ2-5, with TRBD1 identical over 7 bases. CDR1 is MDHEN and CDR2 is SYDVKM in the germline V gene. This CDR3 spans 15 amino acids. Trimming removed 6 bases from V and 5 bases from J; junction bases left unmatched: 12. CDR3 DNA: TGTGCCAGCAGCTTCAGGGACAGATTCACTGAGACCCAGTACTTC. It is translated as CASSFRDRFTETQYF.

Many counts were recorded for this clonotype. The gene calls are TRBV27 and TRBJ1-1; no firm D call. V was trimmed by 8 bases and J by 1 base, leaving 11 bases between them. The germline V gene has CDR1 MNHEY and CDR2 SMNVEV (reference sequence). CDR3 length equals 13 residues. The CDR3 bases are TGTGCCAGCGGGTTGACACGGAACACTGAAGCTTTCTTT. Translating gives CASGLTRNTEAFF.

This rearrangement joins TRBV2 to TRBJ1-1, with a possible D match to TRBD1 (6 bases). The CDR3 has 15 amino acids. Trimming shortened V by 1 base and J by 0 bases, and 9 bases separated the two germline ends. CDR1 SNHLY and CDR2 FYNNEI come from the germline V gene. Written as DNA, the CDR3 is TGTGCCAGCAGTGAAGACCCAGGGGTGAACACTGAAGCTTTCTTT. Its translation: CASSEDPGVNTEAFF.

There are a few counts of this clonotype. The CDR3 sequence: CASSLALGVFAYEQYF. The DNA for the CDR3 is TGTGCCAGCAGCTTAGCACTTGGGGTCTTCGCCTACGAGCAGTACTTC. This chain connects TRBV7-8 to TRBJ2-7; D remains unclear. V lost 0 bases, J lost 2 bases, and 14 bases lay in between. Germline V CDR1 and CDR2: SGHVS, FQNEAQ. CDR3 length: 16 residues.

The sample holds many counts of this clonotype. The chain joins TRBV12-3 or TRBV12-4 to TRBJ2-3; D is unresolved. V dropped 6 bases and J dropped 4 bases, with 17 bases sitting between them. The CDR3 loop spans 15 amino acids. CDR3 sequence reads: CASSLASIRADTQYF. CDR3 nucleotides: TGTGCCAGCAGCTTGGCTTCAATCCGCGCAGATACGCAGTATTTT.

There are many counts of this clonotype. V is TRBV11-2 and J is TRBJ2-3; 8 bases line up with TRBD1. Trimming at V came to 8 bases and at J to 3 bases, leaving 7 bases not matched to a gene. CDR1 and CDR2 (germline): SGHAT, FQNNGV. There are 14 residues in the CDR3. CDR3 nucleotide sequence: TGTGCCAGCGCCCAGGGGGCGCGAACAGATACGCAGTATTTT. It is translated as CASAQGARTDTQYF.

Only a few counts were recorded for this clonotype. V gene TRBV5-1 combines with J gene TRBJ2-1, with a weak D call TRBD1 (5 bases). Trimming removed 2 bases from V and 4 bases from J, with 7 bases in between. CDR3 length equals 13 residues. Germline V gives CDR1 SGHRS, CDR2 YFSETQ. Here the CDR3 reads CASSFDRYNEQFF. As DNA, the CDR3 is TGCGCCAGCAGCTTTGACAGATACAATGAGCAGTTCTTC.

There are a few counts of this clonotype. This rearrangement joins TRBV9 to TRBJ1-3; D might be TRBD1 (5 bases). The germline CDR1 and CDR2 sequences are SGDLS and YYNGEE. This CDR3 contains 15 residues. The V and J ends lost 3 bases and 0 bases respectively, with 10 bases between them. The CDR3 loop is CASSADTASGNTIYF. For the CDR3, the DNA is TGTGCCAGCAGCGCGGACACAGCCTCTGGAAACACCATATATTTT.

This clonotype was picked up many times. The genes are TRBV2 and TRBJ2-5; 10 bases align to TRBD1. This CDR3 is built from 15 residues. Losses at the gene ends were 10 bases for V and 5 bases for J; bases not matched to a gene: 13. CDR1 SNHLY and CDR2 FYNNEI come from the germline V gene. This CDR3 is CAISPGTGDVETQYF. CDR3 DNA sequence: TGTGCCATTTCCCCCGGGACAGGGGATGTGGAGACCCAGTACTTC.

This clonotype was seen many times. The chain couples TRBV13 to TRBJ2-3, with 13 bases aligning to TRBD2. In germline, CDR1 is PRHDT, CDR2 FYEKMQ (reference sequence). Unmatched junction bases numbered 7, after V lost 6 bases and J lost 7 bases. The length of the CDR3 is 15 residues. The CDR3 spells CASSGLAGATNTQYF. DNA of the CDR3: TGTGCCAGCAGTGGACTAGCGGGGGCTACGAATACGCAGTATTTT.

The J gene is TRBJ2-1, the V gene TRBV29-1; 11 nucleotides match TRBD2. Unmatched junction bases numbered 8, after V lost 7 bases and J lost 9 bases. CDR1 and CDR2 from the germline V gene are SQVTM and ANQGSEA. The CDR3 is 13 amino acids. DNA of the CDR3: TGCAGCGCCCATAGACTAGCGGGACTTGAGCAGTTCTTC. This translates into CSAHRLAGLEQFF.

The V and J genes are TRBV28 and TRBJ2-7; D may be TRBD2 (6 bases). Germline V lookup: CDR1 MDHEN, CDR2 SYDVKM. The CDR3 is 14 amino acids. V was shortened by 5 bases and J by 4 bases, with 15 bases between the two germline ends. In DNA, the CDR3 is TGTGCCAGCAGTAATTTCGGGACTTCTTACGAGCAGTACTTC. This encodes CASSNFGTSYEQYF.

The table lists this clonotype with many counts. J is TRBJ2-7 and V is TRBV28, with 7 positions matching TRBD1. J lost 7 bases, V lost 6 bases, and 9 bases had no gene match. The CDR3 runs 13 residues. Germline V CDR1 and CDR2: MDHEN, SYDVKM. CDR3 amino acids: CASSLRQGMEQYF. CDR3 coding DNA: TGTGCCAGCAGCCTTCGACAGGGAATGGAGCAGTACTTC.

In regard to this clonotype: A read error is possible here, since a much larger clone lies one base away. The chain uses TRBV12-3 or TRBV12-4 and TRBJ1-1; D not certain. This CDR3 is 13 amino acids long. The V gene lost 3 bases and the J gene lost 4 bases, with 9 bases spanning the gap. CDR3 bases: TGTGCCAGCAGTTTTGGGGTACCCACTGAAGCTTTCTTT. Its translation is CASSFGVPTEAFF.

This clonotype showed up just a few times. The V gene is TRBV5-1, the J gene TRBJ1-1; possibly TRBD1 for D (6 bases). The V gene's germline CDR1 is SGHRS and CDR2 YFSETQ. V was pared by 4 bases and J by 1 base, with 11 bases between. This CDR3 has 14 residues. CDR3 residues: CASSTGGQNTEAFF. Here the CDR3 DNA reads TGCGCCAGCAGCACCGGGGGACAGAACACTGAAGCTTTCTTT. Full variable domain (rest looked up from reference TRBV5-1 and TRBJ1-1): KAGVTQTPRYLIKTRGQQVTLSCSPISGHRSVSWYQQTPGQGLQFLFEYFSETQRNKGNFPGRFSGRQFSNSRSEMNVSTLELGDSALYLCASSTGGQNTEAFFGQGTRLTVV.

Details on this clonotype: It may be a read error: a sequence one base away is much more abundant. V and J are TRBV19 and TRBJ2-1, with 8 bases identical to TRBD1. This CDR3 comprises 15 residues. Looked up from germline, CDR1 is LNHDA and CDR2 is SQIVND (reference sequence). With 4 bases clipped from V and 12 bases from J, the junction kept 14 bases outside the gene matches. CDR3 nucleotide sequence: TGTGCCAGTAGTAAACCGGGACGGGGGACAGGCGGGCAGTTCTTC. Protein: CASSKPGRGTGGQFF.

The chain carries TRBV6-1 and TRBJ2-3, with D unresolved. This CDR3 is 14 amino acids long. CDR1 and CDR2 (germline): MNHNS, SASEGT. With 3 bases removed from V and 0 bases from J, the gap between germline ends came to 7 bases. The CDR3 protein is CASSEVVSTDTQYF. The CDR3, as DNA: TGTGCCAGCAGTGAGGTGGTTAGCACAGATACGCAGTATTTT.

This clonotype was seen many times. This chain joins TRBV2 and TRBJ2-1; the D gene is possibly TRBD2 (6 bases). V lost 0 bases to trimming and J lost 5 bases, with 14 bases between them. Per the germline V gene, CDR1 is SNHLY and CDR2 is FYNNEI. The length of the CDR3 is 16 residues. The CDR3 DNA is TGTGCCAGCAGTGAAGCGGGCGGGATGACTCACAATGAGCAGTTCTTC. Amino acids: CASSEAGGMTHNEQFF.

There are many counts of this clonotype. CDR3 region: CASSLVGGSSYEQYF. The CDR3, as DNA: TGTGCCAGCAGCTTAGTGGGGGGAAGCTCCTACGAGCAGTACTTC. The V call is TRBV7-2, the J call TRBJ2-7, with D possibly TRBD2 on 6 matching bases. The germline V gene has CDR1 SGHTA and CDR2 FQGNSA. The CDR3 consists of 15 residues. Trimming took 1 base from V and 0 from J, leaving 10 bases between them. Full variable domain (remainder filled in from reference TRBV7-2 and TRBJ2-7): GAGVSQSPSNKVTEKGKDVELRCDPISGHTALYWYRQSLGQGLEFLIYFQGNSAPDKSGLPSDRFSAERTGGSVSTLTIQRTQQEDSAVYLCASSLVGGSSYEQYFGPGTRLTVT.

In this sample, this clonotype turned up many times. This chain joins TRBV6-1 and TRBJ2-6; D perhaps matches TRBD2 (5 bases). Trimming removed 5 bases from V and 0 bases from J, with 11 bases in between. The CDR3 has 16 residues. Germline CDR1 reads MNHNS; CDR2 reads SASEGT. The CDR3 DNA reads TGTGCCAGCAGTCCCTTCGGGGTCTCTGGGGCCAACGTCCTGACTTTC. Translation: CASSPFGVSGANVLTF.

This clonotype was observed many times. This rearrangement joins TRBV2 to TRBJ2-7; 10 nucleotides match TRBD1. Germline assignment: CDR1 SNHLY and CDR2 FYNNEI. V dropped 3 bases and J dropped 3; count of bases not matched to a gene: 5. This CDR3 contains 15 residues. This CDR3 is CASSDPGQGFYEQYF. Here the CDR3 DNA reads TGTGCCAGCAGTGATCCGGGACAGGGGTTCTACGAGCAGTACTTC.

This clonotype was counted many times. The chain carries TRBV7-8 and TRBJ2-1; D call uncertain. CDR1 is SGHVS and CDR2 is FQNEAQ in the germline V gene. V lost 5 bases to trimming and J lost 13 bases, with 12 bases between them. The CDR3 loop spans 11 amino acids. CDR3 sequence reads: CASSPHRLQFF. In DNA, the CDR3 is TGTGCCAGCAGCCCCCACCGACTTCAGTTCTTC.

This clonotype was seen many times. The chain carries TRBV3-1 and TRBJ2-7; a weak D match, TRBD2 (5 bases). V was pared by 1 base and J by 1 base, with 8 bases between. The CDR3 runs to 14 residues. The germline CDR1 and CDR2 sequences are LGHDT and YNNKEL (reference sequence). CDR3 amino acids: CASSQVRGSYEQYF. The CDR3 DNA is TGTGCCAGCAGCCAAGTCCGGGGATCCTACGAGCAGTACTTC.

This clonotype was seen repeatedly, ten times or more. The chain joins TRBV20-1 to TRBJ2-5; TRBD2 aligns across 9 bases. CDR1 and CDR2 from the germline V gene are DFQATT and SNEGSKA (reference sequence). Trimming at V came to 1 base and at J to 7 bases, leaving 7 bases not matched to a gene. CDR3 length: 14 amino acids. DNA for the CDR3: TGCAGTGCTAGAGCTAGCGGGGCAGGGGGGACCCAGTACTTC. Protein product: CSARASGAGGTQYF.

The DNA for the CDR3 is TGCAGCGGGGGGGGACAGACGAGCAATCAGCCCCAGCATTTT. Amino acids: CSGGGQTSNQPQHF. This chain links TRBV29-1 with TRBJ1-5, with TRBD1 matching 7 bases. V shed 7 bases and J 1 base; nucleotides not matched to a gene: 7. Germline V lookup: CDR1 SQVTM, CDR2 ANQGSEA. The CDR3 runs 14 residues. Combining the CDR3 with reference TRBV29-1 and TRBJ1-5 gives the whole variable domain SAVISQKPSRDICQRGTSLTIQCQVDSQVTMMFWYRQQPGQSLTLIATANQGSEATYESGFVIDKFPISRPNLTFSTLTVSNMSPEDSSIYLCSGGGQTSNQPQHFGDGTRLSIL.

This clonotype was seen only a few times. The V and J genes are TRBV19 and TRBJ2-7; D unresolved. The CDR3 is 15 amino acids. CDR1 LNHDA and CDR2 SQIVND come from the germline V gene (reference sequence). V lost 4 bases and J 3 bases, leaving 16 bases between the germline ends. CDR3 nucleotides: TGTGCCAGTAGTACTAAATGGGCCTCTAACTACGAGCAGTACTTC. It codes for CASSTKWASNYEQYF.

This clonotype was seen ten or more times. The J gene is TRBJ2-1, the V gene TRBV3-1; D unresolved. V was clipped by 4 bases and J by 9 bases, with 16 bases between them. Germline CDR1 LGHDT, CDR2 YNNKEL (reference sequence). The CDR3 consists of 14 residues. Here the CDR3 DNA reads TGTGCCAGCAGCCCCCCAGGCTGGTACCCTGAGCAGTTCTTC. Residues: CASSPPGWYPEQFF.